This T cell receptor (beta chain) stems from a study of early T cells in non-severe SARS-CoV-2 infection. For the study at large: With bulk RNA from unsorted whole blood as input, sequencing yielded unpaired chains.

The CDR3 has 11 amino acids. The V end was cut by 9 bases, the J end by 3 bases, with 8 bases between. The V gene's germline CDR1 is SNHLY and CDR2 FYNNEI. MiXCR, applied by TCRdb to the 5' RACE reads, yields one record per CDR3 protein. The sample lists about 48,000 distinct CDR3 sequences, 7.7% occurring once. This clonotype appeared a few times. V and J are TRBV2 and TRBJ1-2; no clear D. Sequenced sample: whole blood. This receptor was identified in an adult who was a healthcare worker with PCR-confirmed SARS-CoV-2 infection or an uninfected control (not recorded which). Here the CDR3 DNA reads TGTGCCAGGACGACGGACTATGGCTACACCTTC. Its translation: CARTTDYGYTF.